This T cell receptor beta chain was identified in a study of technical replicates of blood from a handful of donors. With 0 bases removed from V and 6 bases from J, the gap between germline ends came to 10 bases. The CDR3 covers 14 residues. Germline V gene data show CDR1 as MGHDK and CDR2 as SYGVNS. Data came from immunoSEQ multiplex PCR; TCRdb stores just in-frame clones and leaves some out. The sample shows about 82,000 clones, approximately 96% of them seen only once. The rearrangement links TRBV25-1 to TRBJ2-3; D is ambiguous. The receptor's source is a human donor in good health. Specimen: T cells isolated from PBMCs. In DNA form, the CDR3 reads TGTGCCAGCAGTGAATATCCGAGCGCCGATACGCAGTATTTT. Encoded protein: CASSEYPSADTQYF.